This T cell receptor beta chain was recovered during a study of breast tumors, draining lymph nodes, adjacent tissues. Study-level points and caveats: Data only fit, rather than demonstrated, lymph node origin of most tumor T cells. Luminal-like breast cancer showed significantly higher tumor–nontumor repertoire similarity than basal-like. The data were judged consistent with most tumor T cells coming from lymph node and expanding in tumor. Tumors had less TCR diversity than lymph nodes, more than nontumor tissue.

TCRdb used MiXCR to reprocess the multiplex PCR reads, holding one entry per CDR3 protein. The data contain roughly 14,000 distinct CDR3 sequences, roughly 55% of them seen just once; the ten biggest clones take up more than 30%. This clonotype was found many times. Its target is not known. Sequencing was performed on tumor-adjacent breast tissue. The clonotype was recovered from a female donor with breast cancer. Some clones in this sample may be carry-over from other donors' samples.

CDR3 region: CSVDGNTEAFF. In DNA, the CDR3 is TGCAGCGTTGACGGTAACACTGAAGCTTTCTTT. The genes are TRBV29-1 and TRBJ1-1; D uncertain. This CDR3 comprises 11 residues. The V gene lost 3 bases and the J gene lost 2 bases, with 4 bases spanning the gap. CDR1 and CDR2 (germline): SQVTM, ANQGSEA.